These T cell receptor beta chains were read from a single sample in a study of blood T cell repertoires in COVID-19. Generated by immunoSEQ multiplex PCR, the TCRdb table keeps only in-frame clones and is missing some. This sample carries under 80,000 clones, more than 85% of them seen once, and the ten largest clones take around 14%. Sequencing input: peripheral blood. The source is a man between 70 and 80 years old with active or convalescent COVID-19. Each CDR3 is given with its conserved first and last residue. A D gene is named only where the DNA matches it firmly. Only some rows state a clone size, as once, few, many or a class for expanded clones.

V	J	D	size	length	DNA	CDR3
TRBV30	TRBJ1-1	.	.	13	TGTGCCTGGATAGTCGGAGGGTCCACTGAAGCTTTCTTT	CAWIVGGSTEAFF
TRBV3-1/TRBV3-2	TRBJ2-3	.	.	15	TGTGCCAGCAGCCAAGGGGGGCCTCAGGCAGATACGCAGTATTTT	CASSQGGPQADTQYF
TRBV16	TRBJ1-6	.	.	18	TGTGCCAGCCCCGTCAGGCACACCGATAGCTCCTATAATTCACCCCTCCACTTT	CASPVRHTDSSYNSPLHF
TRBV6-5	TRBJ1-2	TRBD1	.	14	TGTGCCAGCAGTCCTAAGACAGGGAGCTATGGCTACACCTTC	CASSPKTGSYGYTF
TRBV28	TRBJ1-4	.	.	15	TGTGCCAGCAGTACCCCCGGGGGGCGTGCCGAAAAACTGTTTTTT	CASSTPGGRAEKLFF
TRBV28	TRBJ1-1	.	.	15	TGTGGAACAACAGGGTCCCTGGGAGGGTTCACTGAAGCTTTCTTT	CGTTGSLGGFTEAFF
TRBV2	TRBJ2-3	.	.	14	TGTGCCAGCACGGGGCTAGCGAACACAGATACGCAGTATTTT	CASTGLANTDTQYF
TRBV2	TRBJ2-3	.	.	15	TGTGCCAGCCTGGCGGGACCAATCTCGGCAGATACGCAGTATTTT	CASLAGPISADTQYF
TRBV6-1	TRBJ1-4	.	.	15	TGTGCCAGCAGTGAAAGATTGGGGGGGAATGAAAAACTGTTTTTT	CASSERLGGNEKLFF
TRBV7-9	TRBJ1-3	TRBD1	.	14	TGTGCCAGCAGCTTACCAGGGGGGGGAAACACCATATATTTT	CASSLPGGGNTIYF
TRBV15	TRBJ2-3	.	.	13	TGTGCCACCAGCAGAGATCTCGCAGATACGCAGTATTTT	CATSRDLADTQYF
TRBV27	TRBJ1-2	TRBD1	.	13	TGTGCCAGCAGCTCTCAGGGGGCGCACGGCTACACCTTC	CASSSQGAHGYTF
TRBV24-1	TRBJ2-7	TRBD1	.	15	TGTGCCACCAGTGATCAAAGGACAGGGGGGTACGAGCAGTACTTC	CATSDQRTGGYEQYF
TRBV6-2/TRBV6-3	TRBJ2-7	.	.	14	TGTGCCAGCAGTTATCACAGTTCAGGGTACGAGCAGTACTTC	CASSYHSSGYEQYF
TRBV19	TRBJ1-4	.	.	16	TGTGCCAGTAGTGTCCCGGGCCCGGAGGCAAATGAAAAACTGTTTTTT	CASSVPGPEANEKLFF
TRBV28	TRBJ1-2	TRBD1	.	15	TGTGCCAGCACCCCCCCGGGACAGACGAACTATGGCTACACCTTC	CASTPPGQTNYGYTF
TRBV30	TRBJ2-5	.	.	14	TGTGCCTGGAAACAGGGTTTTAATATCGAGACCCAGTACTTC	CAWKQGFNIETQYF
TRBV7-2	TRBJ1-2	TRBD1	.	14	TGTGCCAGCAGCCCGAGACAGGGTGGCACGGGCTACACCTTC	CASSPRQGGTGYTF
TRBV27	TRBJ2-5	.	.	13	TGTGCCAGCAGTTTCGTGTACCAAGAGACCCAGTACTTC	CASSFVYQETQYF
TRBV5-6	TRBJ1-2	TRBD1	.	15	TGTGCCAGCAGCCCCTGGACAGGGGACAGATATGGCTACACCTTC	CASSPWTGDRYGYTF
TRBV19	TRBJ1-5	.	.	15	TGTGCCAGTAGTATAGGGGAACAGGAAAATCAGCCCCAGCATTTT	CASSIGEQENQPQHF
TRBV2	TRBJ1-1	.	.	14	TGTGCCAGCAGTGAAGCGCCGGGGAACACTGAAGCTTTCTTT	CASSEAPGNTEAFF
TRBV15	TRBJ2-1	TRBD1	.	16	TGTGCCACCAGCAGAGTACAGGGGCCCAGGTACAATGAGCAGTTCTTC	CATSRVQGPRYNEQFF
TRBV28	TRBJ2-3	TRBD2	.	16	TGTGCCAGCAGTACCGGACTAGCGGAGATCACAGATACGCAGTATTTT	CASSTGLAEITDTQYF
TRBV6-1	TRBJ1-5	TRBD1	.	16	TGTGCCAGCAGTGAAAGGGGGACAGGGCGCAATCAGCCCCAGCATTTT	CASSERGTGRNQPQHF
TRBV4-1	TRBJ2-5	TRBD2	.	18	TGCGCCAGCAGCCAAGGGGCCGCGGGACTAGCGGGCCGGGGGGACCAGTACTTC	CASSQGAAGLAGRGDQYF
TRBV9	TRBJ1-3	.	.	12	TGTGCCAGCAAGAGTAGTGGAAACACCATATATTTT	CASKSSGNTIYF
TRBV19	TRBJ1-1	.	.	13	TGTGCCAGTAGTATAGATCAGGGGACTGAAGCTTTCTTT	CASSIDQGTEAFF
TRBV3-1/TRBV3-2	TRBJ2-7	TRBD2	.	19	TGTGCCAGCAGCCAATCCTTTGGGTCCGGGACTATTAGTTCCTACGAGCAGTACTTC	CASSQSFGSGTISSYEQYF
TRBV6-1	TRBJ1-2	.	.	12	TGTGCCAGCAGTGAAGGGGAGTATGGCTACACCTTC	CASSEGEYGYTF
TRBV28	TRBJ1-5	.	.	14	TGTGCCAGCAATGCGCATTATAGCAATCAGCCCCAGCATTTT	CASNAHYSNQPQHF
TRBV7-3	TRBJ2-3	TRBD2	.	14	TGTGCCAGCAGCCCCGGGACTACCAAAGATACGCAGTATTTT	CASSPGTTKDTQYF
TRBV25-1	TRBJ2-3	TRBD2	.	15	TGTGCCAGCAGTGTCACTAGCGGGACCACAGATACGCAGTATTTT	CASSVTSGTTDTQYF
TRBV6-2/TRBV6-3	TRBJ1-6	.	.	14	TGTGCCAGCAGTTACGGGAGTAGGAATTCACCCCTCCACTTT	CASSYGSRNSPLHF
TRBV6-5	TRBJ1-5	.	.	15	TGTGCCAGCAGCCTCTCCTATAGTAGCAATCAGCCCCAGCATTTT	CASSLSYSSNQPQHF
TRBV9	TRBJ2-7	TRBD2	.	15	TGTGCCAGCAGCGTGGGACTAGCGGGACAATCCGAGCAGTACTTC	CASSVGLAGQSEQYF
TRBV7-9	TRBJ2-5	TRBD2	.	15	TGTGCCAGCAGCTTGCTAGCGGGAAGGAGAGAGACCCAGTACTTC	CASSLLAGRRETQYF
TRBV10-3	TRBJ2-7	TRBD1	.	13	TGTGCCATCATGGGACAGGGATCCTACGAGCAGTACTTC	CAIMGQGSYEQYF
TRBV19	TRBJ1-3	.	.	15	TGTGCCAGTAGTAATGGAGGTGACTCTGGAAACACCATATATTTT	CASSNGGDSGNTIYF
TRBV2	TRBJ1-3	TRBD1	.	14	TGTGCCAGCAGTCTAACAGGGGCTGGAAACACCATATATTTT	CASSLTGAGNTIYF
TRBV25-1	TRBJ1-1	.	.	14	TGTGCCAGCAGTGAGGACAGACAGAACACTGAAGCTTTCTTT	CASSEDRQNTEAFF
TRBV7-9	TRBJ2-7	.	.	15	TGTGCCAGCAGCTTAAAGGGGTCAGGATCCTACGAGCAGTACTTC	CASSLKGSGSYEQYF
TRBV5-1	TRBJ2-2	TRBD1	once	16	TGCGCCAGCAGGTATGCCGGGACAGCAAACACCGGGGAGCTGTTTTTT	CASRYAGTANTGELFF
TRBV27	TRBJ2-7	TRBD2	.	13	TGTGCCAGCGGACTAGCGGGAACCTACGAGCAGTACTTC	CASGLAGTYEQYF
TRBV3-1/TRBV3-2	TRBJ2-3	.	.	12	TGTGCCAGCAGCCTTTCGACAGATACGCAGTATTTT	CASSLSTDTQYF
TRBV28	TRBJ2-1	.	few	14	TGTGCCAGCAGTTCGATGGACAGACCCAATGAGCAGTTCTTC	CASSSMDRPNEQFF
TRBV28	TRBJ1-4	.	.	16	TGTGCCAGCAGTTTAGGCCTACAGGGAACTAATGAAAAACTGTTTTTT	CASSLGLQGTNEKLFF
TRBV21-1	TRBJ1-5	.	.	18	TGTGCCAGCCAGGGTGGGGACAGGGGAACTAGCAGCAATCAGCCCCAGCATTTT	CASQGGDRGTSSNQPQHF
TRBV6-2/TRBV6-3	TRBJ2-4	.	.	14	TGTGCCAGCAGTTACGGGGGGACCCAAAACATTCAGTACTTC	CASSYGGTQNIQYF
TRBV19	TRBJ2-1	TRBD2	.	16	TGTGCCAGTAGTATAGAGGCTAGCGGGAGGGCCGGTGAGCAGTTCTTC	CASSIEASGRAGEQFF
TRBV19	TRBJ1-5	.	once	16	TGTGCCAGTAAGGGGCGGGGGTCGACTGGTAATCAGCCCCAGCATTTT	CASKGRGSTGNQPQHF
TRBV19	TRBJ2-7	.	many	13	TGTGCCAGTAGTGTGGGACACCTTTACGAGCAGTACTTC	CASSVGHLYEQYF
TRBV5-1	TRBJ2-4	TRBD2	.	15	TGCGCCAGCAGCCCAGATCTAGCGGGAGGAAACATTCAGTACTTC	CASSPDLAGGNIQYF